This T cell receptor (beta chain) was recovered during a study of control samples from healthy donors and cancer patients. The method was immunoSEQ multiplex PCR; TCRdb's version includes in-frame clones alone and lacks a portion of them. Altogether over 200,000 clones are present, almost 85% being singletons, with the ten largest covering roughly 14%. Sequenced input: PBMCs. The source is a woman aged 60-70 years with lung cancer.

CDR3 in DNA: TGTGCCAGCGCCAGGGGGGCCTGGCCCAATGAAAAACTGTTTTTT. This sequence encodes CASARGAWPNEKLFF. The V gene is TRBV6-5, the J gene TRBJ1-4, with 7 positions matching TRBD1. Germline V lookup: CDR1 MNHEY, CDR2 SVGAGI. Trimming cost V 8 bases and J 5 bases; bases outside gene matches: 11. This CDR3 has 15 amino acids.